This TCR beta chain was sequenced for a study of blood T cell repertoires in COVID-19 (dated by TCRdb to the early 2020s). Some background on the complete study: Collaborator samples came from the United States, Italy and Spain and covered acute and convalescent phases of COVID-19. The prospective study material was composed of cDNA or gDNA derived from T cells, B-cell-depleted T cells, or PBMCs. The dataset comprised deeply sampled blood TCRbeta repertoires from subjects exposed to, actively infected with, or recovered from COVID-19. The repertoires were released in a freely available public database meant as a resource for research on the immune response to SARS-CoV-2. The samples were drawn from two sources: the first 160 participants of the ongoing ImmuneRACE study, and 1,000 to 1,500 subjects contributed by 6 global collaborators. The sample metadata nearly always contained a de-identified subject ID, COVID-19 status, age in years and sex. HLA class I and class II types, where available, came from metadata supplied by the sample provider rather than from assay-based typing. Overall study results and their limits: The amount of clinical and demographic metadata varied by source and participant and was provided uncurated.

A remark on this clone: No antigen is known for it. Per-base qualities were not stored, and no clone one base away is much larger.

TCRbeta CDR3 regions were amplified from genomic DNA by means of the immunoSEQ Assay, a bias-controlled multiplex PCR. The authors' analysis ran thus. Nucleated cell counts per sample were estimated from amplification of reference gene primers within the assay. Sequence reads were collapsed and filtered to measure the absolute abundance of every unique TCRbeta CDR3 rearrangement. For each sample, productive Simpson clonality was calculated as the square root of Simpson's diversity index over productive rearrangements. TCRdb took this table from immuneACCESS and kept in-frame rearrangements with V and J called. Such tables lack part of the clones; where checked against another copy, unresolved V genes explain under half of the gap, and the rest is unexplained. The V and J calls and clone size were taken over from that table, and D and trimming were inferred from the DNA. The sample table holds some 130,000 clones, of which roughly four fifths were seen once. Under 20% of the sample lies in the top ten.

Participants in the prospective study were aged roughly 18 to 100 years, lived in about two dozen United States geographic areas, and enrolled through a virtual design. To assign participants to cohorts, the prospective study relied on clinical history that participants themselves reported in a screening survey and a study questionnaire. Recovered participants in ImmuneRACE Cohort 3 were defined by two consecutive negative NP/OP PCR tests, clearance by a healthcare professional, or resolution of symptoms. Each participant in the prospective study had whole blood, serum and a nasopharyngeal or oropharyngeal swab collected by mobile phlebotomists. Prospective study participants could optionally give additional blood draws and questionnaires over a 2-month period. Before DNA extraction, blood samples from the prospective study were shipped at room temperature or frozen. V sheds 2 bases and J sheds 4 bases, leaving 6 bases between their ends. Counted from cysteine to phenylalanine, this CDR3 has 13 amino acids. This entry keeps only the CDR3 DNA: 39 bases, framed from base 1.

The sequencing sample was made of PBMCs or T cells enriched from blood (not recorded which). The receptor was isolated from a man aged 25 to 40 who had recovered from COVID-19. The chain was built from TRBV12-3 or TRBV12-4 and TRBJ2-1; too little of a D gene remains to name it. CDR3 protein: CASSLSTYNEQFF. The bases are TGTGCCAGCAGTTTATCTACTTACAATGAGCAGTTCTTC.